This T cell receptor beta chain was captured by sequencing in a study of T cell changes during pregnancy in multiple sclerosis. Repertoires were generated with immunoSEQ multiplex PCR, while TCRdb's copy carries only in-frame clones and drops some. The sample carries over 60,000 clones, 91% recorded once. The sequence was obtained from a female donor in good health, enrolled as a control in a pregnancy study. The material sequenced was CD4+ T cells from peripheral blood mononuclear cells, taken in the third trimester of pregnancy.

This CDR3 is CASSQDRGPYNSPLHF. The CDR3 coding sequence is TGCGCCAGCAGCCAAGATAGGGGGCCCTATAATTCACCCCTCCACTTT. The chain couples TRBV4-3 to TRBJ1-6, with 7 bases lining up with TRBD1. This CDR3 has 16 amino acids. Germline V gives CDR1 LGHNA, CDR2 YSLEER. The V and J ends lost 0 bases and 2 bases, in that order; junction bases with no gene match: 1.